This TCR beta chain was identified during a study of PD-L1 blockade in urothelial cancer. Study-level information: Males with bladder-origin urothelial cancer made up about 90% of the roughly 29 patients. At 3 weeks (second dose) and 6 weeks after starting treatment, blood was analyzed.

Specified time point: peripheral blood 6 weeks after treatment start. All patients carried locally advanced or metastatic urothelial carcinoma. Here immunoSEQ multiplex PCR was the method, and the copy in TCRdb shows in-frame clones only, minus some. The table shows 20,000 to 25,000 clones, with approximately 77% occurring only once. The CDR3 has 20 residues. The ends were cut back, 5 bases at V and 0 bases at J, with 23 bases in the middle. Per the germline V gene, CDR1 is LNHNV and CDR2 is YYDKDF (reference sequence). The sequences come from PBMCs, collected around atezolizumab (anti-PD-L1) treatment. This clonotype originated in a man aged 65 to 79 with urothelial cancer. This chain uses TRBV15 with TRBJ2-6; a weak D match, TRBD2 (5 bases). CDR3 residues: CATSSGLFGGTSSGANVLTF. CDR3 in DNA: TGTGCCACCAGCTCGGGTCTCTTTGGAGGTACGAGCTCTGGGGCCAACGTCCTGACTTTC.